These T cell receptor beta chains were read from a single sample in a study of T cell clones after liver transplantation. Sequencing used immunoSEQ multiplex PCR; TCRdb keeps in-frame clones, though not all of them. Of 85,000 to 110,000 clones in the sample, about 86% were seen once. The source material was CD4+ T cells from blood, sampled about 50 months after liver transplant. Every receptor here comes from a human patient who received a liver transplant. Some T cells may be supplied by the graft donor. The CDR3 runs from the conserved cysteine through the conserved F or W. Each record gives: clone size, V gene, D gene, J gene, CDR3 protein, CDR3 DNA. The D gene is left open where the match is weak. Clone size is given for some rows only: seen once, a few or many times, or a class if the clone is expanded.

abundance: -
v_gene: TRBV27
d_gene: TRBD1
j_gene: TRBJ2-5
CDR3aa: CASSTDRAQETQYF
CDR3nt: TGTGCCAGCAGCACGGACAGGGCACAAGAGACCCAGTACTTC

abundance: -
v_gene: TRBV2
d_gene: TRBD2
j_gene: TRBJ2-1
CDR3aa: CASSASGRTNEQFF
CDR3nt: TGTGCCAGCAGTGCCAGCGGGAGAACGAATGAGCAGTTCTTC

abundance: -
v_gene: TRBV5-1
d_gene: TRBD2
j_gene: TRBJ2-1
CDR3aa: CASSETSGNYNEQFF
CDR3nt: TGCGCCAGCAGCGAAACTAGCGGGAACTACAATGAGCAGTTCTTC

abundance: few
v_gene: TRBV9
d_gene: TRBD1
j_gene: TRBJ1-1
CDR3aa: CASTSGQGDTEAFF
CDR3nt: TGTGCCAGCACCTCCGGACAGGGGGACACTGAAGCTTTCTTT

abundance: once
v_gene: TRBV5-6
d_gene: TRBD2
j_gene: TRBJ2-1
CDR3aa: CASSLVAGGSNEQFF
CDR3nt: TGTGCCAGCAGCTTGGTGGCGGGGGGGTCGAATGAGCAGTTCTTC

abundance: once
v_gene: TRBV10-3
d_gene: -
j_gene: TRBJ2-3
CDR3aa: CAISPPSTDTQYF
CDR3nt: TGTGCCATCAGTCCGCCGAGTACCGATACGCAGTATTTT

abundance: -
v_gene: TRBV29-1
d_gene: -
j_gene: TRBJ2-6
CDR3aa: CSVTLGSGANVLTF
CDR3nt: TGCAGCGTTACACTTGGCTCTGGGGCCAACGTCCTGACTTTC

abundance: -
v_gene: TRBV19
d_gene: TRBD1
j_gene: TRBJ1-5
CDR3aa: CASSGNRGPNQPQHF
CDR3nt: TGTGCCAGTAGTGGTAACAGGGGCCCCAATCAGCCCCAGCATTTT

abundance: -
v_gene: TRBV27
d_gene: -
j_gene: TRBJ2-7
CDR3aa: CASSLTGHSPYEQYF
CDR3nt: TGTGCCAGCAGTTTAACCGGACATTCCCCCTACGAGCAGTACTTC

abundance: -
v_gene: TRBV5-6
d_gene: TRBD2
j_gene: TRBJ2-7
CDR3aa: CASGLAGHSYEQYF
CDR3nt: TGTGCCAGCGGACTAGCGGGCCATTCCTACGAGCAGTACTTC

abundance: -
v_gene: TRBV5-6
d_gene: -
j_gene: TRBJ1-5
CDR3aa: CASSVGVLGVNQPQHF
CDR3nt: TGTGCCAGCAGCGTGGGGGTCTTAGGGGTGAATCAGCCCCAGCATTTT

abundance: once
v_gene: TRBV2
d_gene: -
j_gene: TRBJ2-2
CDR3aa: CASTGLANTGELFF
CDR3nt: TGTGCCAGCACAGGGTTAGCGAACACCGGGGAGCTGTTTTTT

abundance: -
v_gene: TRBV19
d_gene: -
j_gene: TRBJ2-2
CDR3aa: CGTENANTGELFF
CDR3nt: TGTGGAACAGAGAACGCGAACACCGGGGAGCTGTTTTTT

abundance: -
v_gene: TRBV27
d_gene: -
j_gene: TRBJ1-4
CDR3aa: CASRRADNEKLFF
CDR3nt: TGTGCCAGCCGACGGGCCGATAATGAAAAACTGTTTTTT

abundance: -
v_gene: TRBV6-1
d_gene: -
j_gene: TRBJ1-2
CDR3aa: CASTPRAVGLDGYTF
CDR3nt: TGTGCCAGCACCCCTAGGGCGGTTGGTCTCGATGGCTACACCTTC

abundance: -
v_gene: TRBV5-1
d_gene: TRBD1
j_gene: TRBJ2-7
CDR3aa: CASSLAGQGLHEQYF
CDR3nt: TGCGCCAGCAGCTTGGCGGGACAGGGGCTCCACGAGCAGTACTTC

abundance: -
v_gene: TRBV18
d_gene: -
j_gene: TRBJ1-1
CDR3aa: CASSPPAQMNTEAFF
CDR3nt: TGTGCCAGCTCACCACCAGCCCAGATGAACACTGAAGCTTTCTTT

abundance: -
v_gene: TRBV27
d_gene: TRBD2
j_gene: TRBJ2-2
CDR3aa: CASSLLAGGSGELFF
CDR3nt: TGTGCCAGCAGTTTATTAGCGGGAGGGTCCGGGGAGCTGTTTTTT

abundance: -
v_gene: TRBV7-2
d_gene: TRBD2
j_gene: TRBJ2-5
CDR3aa: CASSSLAGWGETQYF
CDR3nt: TGTGCCAGCAGCTCATTAGCGGGGTGGGGAGAGACCCAGTACTTC

abundance: -
v_gene: TRBV9
d_gene: TRBD1
j_gene: TRBJ1-2
CDR3aa: CASSKRQGGAIGYTF
CDR3nt: TGTGCCAGCAGCAAACGACAGGGAGGGGCCATTGGCTACACCTTC

abundance: once
v_gene: TRBV4-1
d_gene: -
j_gene: TRBJ2-7
CDR3aa: CASSQATGSGEQYF
CDR3nt: TGCGCCAGCAGCCAAGCAACGGGTTCGGGGGAGCAGTACTTC

abundance: -
v_gene: TRBV29-1
d_gene: -
j_gene: TRBJ2-3
CDR3aa: CSVGSEPTRTDTQYF
CDR3nt: TGCAGCGTTGGGTCAGAGCCCACTCGCACAGATACGCAGTATTTT

abundance: -
v_gene: TRBV6-5
d_gene: -
j_gene: TRBJ2-2
CDR3aa: CASGGGELFF
CDR3nt: TGTGCCAGCGGCGGCGGGGAGCTGTTTTTT

abundance: few
v_gene: TRBV7-9
d_gene: -
j_gene: TRBJ2-2
CDR3aa: CASGQGSNTGELFF
CDR3nt: TGTGCCAGCGGTCAGGGATCTAACACCGGGGAGCTGTTTTTT

abundance: once
v_gene: TRBV6-1
d_gene: -
j_gene: TRBJ1-2
CDR3aa: CASAGNYGYTF
CDR3nt: TGTGCCAGTGCAGGGAACTATGGCTACACCTTC

abundance: few
v_gene: TRBV19
d_gene: -
j_gene: TRBJ1-1
CDR3aa: CASSIGLINPLTEAFF
CDR3nt: TGTGCCAGTAGTATAGGATTGATCAACCCTTTAACTGAAGCTTTCTTT

abundance: -
v_gene: TRBV27
d_gene: TRBD1
j_gene: TRBJ2-5
CDR3aa: CASSSWTGRQETQYF
CDR3nt: TGTGCCAGCTCATCGTGGACAGGACGCCAAGAGACCCAGTACTTC

abundance: once
v_gene: TRBV6-5
d_gene: -
j_gene: TRBJ1-4
CDR3aa: CASSSDPATNEKLFF
CDR3nt: TGTGCCAGCAGTTCAGACCCGGCAACTAATGAAAAACTGTTTTTT

abundance: -
v_gene: TRBV7-7
d_gene: TRBD2
j_gene: TRBJ2-3
CDR3aa: CASSNGTSGGPTPDTQYF
CDR3nt: TGTGCCAGCAGTAACGGGACTAGCGGCGGACCCACCCCAGATACGCAGTATTTT

abundance: -
v_gene: TRBV7-8
d_gene: -
j_gene: TRBJ1-1
CDR3aa: CASSLAGVVDTEAFF
CDR3nt: TGTGCCAGCAGCTTAGCGGGGGTTGTTGACACTGAAGCTTTCTTT

abundance: once
v_gene: TRBV7-3
d_gene: TRBD1
j_gene: TRBJ2-7
CDR3aa: CASSFLTGTGNYEQYF
CDR3nt: TGTGCCAGCAGCTTCCTTACCGGGACAGGGAACTACGAGCAGTACTTC

abundance: few
v_gene: TRBV5-8
d_gene: -
j_gene: TRBJ1-6
CDR3aa: CASSSPGPSGEVHF
CDR3nt: TGTGCCAGCAGCTCCCCGGGTCCTTCGGGGGAGGTCCACTTT